This T cell receptor beta chain was identified in a study of siplizumab effects on memory and regulatory T cells. The CDR3 length is 14 residues. Trimming took 4 bases from V and 5 from J, leaving 14 bases between them. Germline V gives CDR1 LGHNA, CDR2 YNFKEQ. About this clone itself: Its antigen is not identified.

Generated by immunoSEQ multiplex PCR, the TCRdb table keeps only in-frame clones and is missing some. The sample yields 50,000 to 75,000 clones, roughly 97% seen once. The study's findings and limits: Mean Treg-derived proportions of mappable alloreactive CD4+ clones were 68.8% for siplizumab and about 30% for controls.

This receptor was identified in a human donor in good health. Sequenced: naive CD8+ T cells sorted from blood. The chain carries TRBV4-2 and TRBJ1-1; D is possibly TRBD1 (5 bases). CDR3 sequence reads: CASSLSGQGTEAFF. CDR3 sequence (DNA): TGTGCCAGCAGCCTTAGTGGGCAGGGAACTGAAGCTTTCTTT.